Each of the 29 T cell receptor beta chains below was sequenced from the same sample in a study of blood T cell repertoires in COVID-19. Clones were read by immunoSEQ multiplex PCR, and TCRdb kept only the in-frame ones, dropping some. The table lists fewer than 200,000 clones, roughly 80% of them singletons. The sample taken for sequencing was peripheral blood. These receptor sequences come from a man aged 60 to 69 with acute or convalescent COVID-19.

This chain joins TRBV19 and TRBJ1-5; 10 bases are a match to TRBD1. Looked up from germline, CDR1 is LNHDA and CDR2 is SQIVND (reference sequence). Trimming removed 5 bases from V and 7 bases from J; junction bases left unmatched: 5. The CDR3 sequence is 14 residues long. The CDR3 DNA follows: TGTGCCAGTAGTGTGACAGGGGGCCCCCAGCCCCAGCATTTT. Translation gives CASSVTGGPQPQHF.

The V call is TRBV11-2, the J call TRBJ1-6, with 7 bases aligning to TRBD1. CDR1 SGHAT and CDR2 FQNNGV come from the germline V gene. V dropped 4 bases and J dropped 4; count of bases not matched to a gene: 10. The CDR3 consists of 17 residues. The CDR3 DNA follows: TGTGCCAGCAGCTCACGACAGGGTAGTATATATAATTCACCCCTCCACTTT. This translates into CASSSRQGSIYNSPLHF.

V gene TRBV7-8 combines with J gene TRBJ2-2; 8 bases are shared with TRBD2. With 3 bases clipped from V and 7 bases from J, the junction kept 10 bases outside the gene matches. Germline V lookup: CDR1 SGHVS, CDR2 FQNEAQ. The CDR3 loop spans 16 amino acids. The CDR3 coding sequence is TGTGCCAGCAGCTTTCCGGGAGGGCCTGGGTACGGGGAGCTGTTTTTT. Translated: CASSFPGGPGYGELFF.

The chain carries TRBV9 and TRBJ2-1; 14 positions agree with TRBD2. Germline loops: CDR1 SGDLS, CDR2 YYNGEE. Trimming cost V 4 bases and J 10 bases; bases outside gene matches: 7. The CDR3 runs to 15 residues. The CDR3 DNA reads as TGTGCCAGCAGCCCCAGACTAGCGGGAGGGTTCGAGCAGTTCTTC. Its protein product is CASSPRLAGGFEQFF.

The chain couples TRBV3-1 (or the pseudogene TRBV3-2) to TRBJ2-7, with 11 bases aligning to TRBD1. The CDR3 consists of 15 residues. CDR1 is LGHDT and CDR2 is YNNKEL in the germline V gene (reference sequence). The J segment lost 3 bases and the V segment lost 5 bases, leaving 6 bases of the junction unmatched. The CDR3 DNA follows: TGTGCCAGCAGCTATACCGGGACAGGGGGCTACGAGCAGTACTTC. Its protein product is CASSYTGTGGYEQYF.

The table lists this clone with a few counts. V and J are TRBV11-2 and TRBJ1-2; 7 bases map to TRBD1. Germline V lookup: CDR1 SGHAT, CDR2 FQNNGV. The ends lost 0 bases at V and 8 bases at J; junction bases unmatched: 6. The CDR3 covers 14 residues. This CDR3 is CASSLEAGGRGYTF. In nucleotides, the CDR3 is TGTGCCAGCAGCTTAGAAGCAGGGGGAAGGGGCTACACCTTC.

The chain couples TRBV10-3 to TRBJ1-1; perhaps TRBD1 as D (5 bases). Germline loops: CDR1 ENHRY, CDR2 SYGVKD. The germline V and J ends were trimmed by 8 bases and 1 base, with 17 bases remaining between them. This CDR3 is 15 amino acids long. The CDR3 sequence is CAIRAGGGANTEAFF. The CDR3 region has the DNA TGTGCCATCCGCGCGGGGGGAGGGGCGAACACTGAAGCTTTCTTT.

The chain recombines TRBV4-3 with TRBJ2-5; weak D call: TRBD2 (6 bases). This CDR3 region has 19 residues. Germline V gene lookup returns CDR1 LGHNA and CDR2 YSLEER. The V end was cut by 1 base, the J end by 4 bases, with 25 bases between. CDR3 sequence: CASSQVLLGGSQVVETQYF. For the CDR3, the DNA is TGCGCCAGCAGCCAAGTTTTGCTTGGGGGGTCCCAGGTTGTAGAGACCCAGTACTTC.

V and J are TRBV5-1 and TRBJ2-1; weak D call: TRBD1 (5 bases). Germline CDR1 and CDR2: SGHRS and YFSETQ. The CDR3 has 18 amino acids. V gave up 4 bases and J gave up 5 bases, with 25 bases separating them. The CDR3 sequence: CASSPLGLQGLTHNEQFF. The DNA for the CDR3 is TGCGCCAGCAGCCCTTTGGGCCTCCAGGGTCTCACGCACAATGAGCAGTTCTTC.

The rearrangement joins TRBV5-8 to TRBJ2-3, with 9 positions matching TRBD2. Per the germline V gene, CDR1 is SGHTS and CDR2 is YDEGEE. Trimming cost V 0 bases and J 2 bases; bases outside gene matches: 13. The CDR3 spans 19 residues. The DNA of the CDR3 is TGTGCCAGCAGCTTGGCAGGCGGGGGGGGGACAGCAAACACAGATACGCAGTATTTT. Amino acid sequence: CASSLAGGGGTANTDTQYF. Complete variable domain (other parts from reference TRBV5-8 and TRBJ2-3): EAGVTQSPTHLIKTRGQQATLRCSPISGHTSVYWYQQALGLGLQFLLWYDEGEERNRGNFPPRFSGRQFPNYSSELNVNALELEDSALYLCASSLAGGGGTANTDTQYFGPGTRLTVL.

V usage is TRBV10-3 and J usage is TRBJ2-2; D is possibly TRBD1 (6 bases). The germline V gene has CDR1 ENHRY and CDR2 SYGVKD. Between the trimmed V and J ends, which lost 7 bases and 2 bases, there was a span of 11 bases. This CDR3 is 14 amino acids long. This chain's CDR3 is CAITRDTNTGELFF. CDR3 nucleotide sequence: TGTGCCATCACACGGGACACTAACACCGGGGAGCTGTTTTTT.

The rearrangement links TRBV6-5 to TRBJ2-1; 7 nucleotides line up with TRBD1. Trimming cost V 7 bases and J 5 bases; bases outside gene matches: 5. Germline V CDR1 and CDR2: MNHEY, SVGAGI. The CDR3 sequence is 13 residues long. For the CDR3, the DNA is TGTGCCAGCACCCCGGACAGGAACAATGAGCAGTTCTTC. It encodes CASTPDRNNEQFF.

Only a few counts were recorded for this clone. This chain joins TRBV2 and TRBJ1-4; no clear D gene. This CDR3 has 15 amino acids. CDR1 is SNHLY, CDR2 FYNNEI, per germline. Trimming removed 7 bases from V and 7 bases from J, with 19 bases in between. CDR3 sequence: CASTTGPGGSEKLFF. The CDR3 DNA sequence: TGTGCCAGCACTACCGGACCGGGAGGGTCTGAAAAACTGTTTTTT.

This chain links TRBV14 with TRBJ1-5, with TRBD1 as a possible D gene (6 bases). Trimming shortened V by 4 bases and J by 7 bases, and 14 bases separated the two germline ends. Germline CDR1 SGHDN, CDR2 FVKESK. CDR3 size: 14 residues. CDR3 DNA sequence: TGTGCCAGCAGCCTACGGGGGGCAGGGCAGCCCCAGCATTTT. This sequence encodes CASSLRGAGQPQHF.

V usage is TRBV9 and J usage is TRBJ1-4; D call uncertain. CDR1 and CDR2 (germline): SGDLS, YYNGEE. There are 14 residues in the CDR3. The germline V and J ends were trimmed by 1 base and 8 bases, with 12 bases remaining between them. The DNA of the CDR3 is TGTGCCAGCAGCGTACGGGGAATAGGGGAAAAACTGTTTTTT. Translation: CASSVRGIGEKLFF. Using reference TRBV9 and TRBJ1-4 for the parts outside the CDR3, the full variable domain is DSGVTQTPKHLITATGQRVTLRCSPRSGDLSVYWYQQSLDQGLQFLIQYYNGEERAKGNILERFSAQQFPDLHSELNLSSLELGDSALYFCASSVRGIGEKLFFGSGTQLSVL.

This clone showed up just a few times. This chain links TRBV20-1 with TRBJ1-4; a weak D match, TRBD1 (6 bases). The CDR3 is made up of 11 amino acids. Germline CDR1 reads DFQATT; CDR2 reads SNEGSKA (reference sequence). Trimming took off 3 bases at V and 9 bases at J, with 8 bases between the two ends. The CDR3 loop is CSASGTKKLFF. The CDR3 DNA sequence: TGCAGTGCTAGTGGGACAAAAAAACTGTTTTTT.

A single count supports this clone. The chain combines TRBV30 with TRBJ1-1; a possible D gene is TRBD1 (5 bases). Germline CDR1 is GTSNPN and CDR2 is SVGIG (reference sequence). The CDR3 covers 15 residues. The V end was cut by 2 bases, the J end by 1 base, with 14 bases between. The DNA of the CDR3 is TGTGCCTGGAGTAATAAGGGGTTTGGGAACACTGAAGCTTTCTTT. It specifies CAWSNKGFGNTEAFF. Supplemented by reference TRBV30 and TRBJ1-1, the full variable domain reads SQTIHQWPATLVQPVGSPLSLECTVEGTSNPNLYWYRQAAGRGLQLLFYSVGIGQISSEVPQNLSASRPQDRQFILSSKKLLLSDSGFYLCAWSNKGFGNTEAFFGQGTRLTVV.

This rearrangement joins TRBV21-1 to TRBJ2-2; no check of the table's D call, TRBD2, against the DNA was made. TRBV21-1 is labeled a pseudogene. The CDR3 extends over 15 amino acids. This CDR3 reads CASSKEGGLTGELFF. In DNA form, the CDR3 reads TGTGCCAGCAGCAAAGAGGGGGGGCTCACCGGGGAGCTGTTTTTT.

The CDR3 loop reads CASSVGRGSAYEQYF. For the CDR3, the DNA is TGTGCCAGCAGCGTAGGGCGGGGGTCAGCCTACGAGCAGTACTTC. The V call is TRBV9, the J call TRBJ2-7; TRBD2 matches at 7 bases. Per germline, CDR1 SGDLS and CDR2 YYNGEE. The CDR3 totals 15 residues. The V gene end was trimmed by 0 bases and the J gene end by 2 bases; junction bases not matched to a gene: 5.

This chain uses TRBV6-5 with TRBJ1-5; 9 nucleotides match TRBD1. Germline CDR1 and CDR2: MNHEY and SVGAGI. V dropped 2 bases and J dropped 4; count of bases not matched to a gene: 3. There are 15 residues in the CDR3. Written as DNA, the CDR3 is TGTGCCAGCAGTTACCCACAGGGGGCGAATCAGCCCCAGCATTTT. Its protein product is CASSYPQGANQPQHF.

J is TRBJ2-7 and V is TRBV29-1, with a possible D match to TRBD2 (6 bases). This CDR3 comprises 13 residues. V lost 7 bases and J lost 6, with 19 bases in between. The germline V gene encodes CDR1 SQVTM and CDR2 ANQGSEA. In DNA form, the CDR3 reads TGCAGCGGTGTGTCGGGAGAGGAGGTCGAGCAGTACTTC. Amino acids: CSGVSGEEVEQYF.

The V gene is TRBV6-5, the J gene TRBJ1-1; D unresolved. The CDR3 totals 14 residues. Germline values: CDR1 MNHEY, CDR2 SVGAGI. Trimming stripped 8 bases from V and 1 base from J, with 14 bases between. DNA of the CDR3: TGTGCCAGCTCCCGGCGGGGAGAGAACACTGAAGCTTTCTTT. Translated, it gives CASSRRGENTEAFF.

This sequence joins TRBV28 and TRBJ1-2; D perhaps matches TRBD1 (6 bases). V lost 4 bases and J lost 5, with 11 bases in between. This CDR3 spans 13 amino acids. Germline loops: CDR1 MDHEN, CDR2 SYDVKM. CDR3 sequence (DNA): TGTGCCAGCAGTTCGGACAGTGTGTATGGCTACACCTTC. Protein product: CASSSDSVYGYTF.

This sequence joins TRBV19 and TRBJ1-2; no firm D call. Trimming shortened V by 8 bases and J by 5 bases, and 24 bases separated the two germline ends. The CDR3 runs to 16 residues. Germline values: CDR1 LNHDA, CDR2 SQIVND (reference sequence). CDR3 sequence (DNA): TGTGCCAGTGAACCCGATAATGGTGGCCTTTGGTATGGCTACACCTTC. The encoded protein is CASEPDNGGLWYGYTF.

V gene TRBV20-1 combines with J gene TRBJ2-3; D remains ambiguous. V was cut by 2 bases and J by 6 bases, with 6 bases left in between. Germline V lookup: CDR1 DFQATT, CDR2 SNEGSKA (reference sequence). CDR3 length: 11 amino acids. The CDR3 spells CSARNRDTQYF. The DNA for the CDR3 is TGCAGTGCTAGAAATCGGGATACGCAGTATTTT.

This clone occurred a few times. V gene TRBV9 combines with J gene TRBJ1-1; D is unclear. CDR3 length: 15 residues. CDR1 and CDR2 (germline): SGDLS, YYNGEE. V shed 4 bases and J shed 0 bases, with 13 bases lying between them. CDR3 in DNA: TGTGCCAGCAGCCCCCGAGGCCAGATGAACACTGAAGCTTTCTTT. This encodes CASSPRGQMNTEAFF.

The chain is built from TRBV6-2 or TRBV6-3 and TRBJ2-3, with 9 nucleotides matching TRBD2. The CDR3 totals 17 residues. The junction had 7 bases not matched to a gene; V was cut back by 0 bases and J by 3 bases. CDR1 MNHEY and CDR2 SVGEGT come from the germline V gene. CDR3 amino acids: CASSYSTGTSMTDTQYF. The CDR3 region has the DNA TGTGCCAGCAGTTACTCGACCGGGACTAGCATGACAGATACGCAGTATTTT.

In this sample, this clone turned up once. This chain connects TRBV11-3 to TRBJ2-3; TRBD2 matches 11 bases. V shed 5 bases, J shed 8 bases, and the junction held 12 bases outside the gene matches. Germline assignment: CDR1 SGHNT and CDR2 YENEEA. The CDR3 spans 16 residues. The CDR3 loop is CASSRTLAGGGGTQYF. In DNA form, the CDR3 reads TGTGCCAGCAGCCGCACCCTAGCGGGGGGAGGAGGTACGCAGTATTTT.

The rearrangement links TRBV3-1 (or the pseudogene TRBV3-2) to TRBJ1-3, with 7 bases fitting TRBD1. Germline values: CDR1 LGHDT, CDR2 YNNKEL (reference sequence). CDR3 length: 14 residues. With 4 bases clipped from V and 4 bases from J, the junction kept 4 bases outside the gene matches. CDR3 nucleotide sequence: TGTGCCAGCAGCCGGGGGACAGCCGGAAACACCATATATTTT. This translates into CASSRGTAGNTIYF.